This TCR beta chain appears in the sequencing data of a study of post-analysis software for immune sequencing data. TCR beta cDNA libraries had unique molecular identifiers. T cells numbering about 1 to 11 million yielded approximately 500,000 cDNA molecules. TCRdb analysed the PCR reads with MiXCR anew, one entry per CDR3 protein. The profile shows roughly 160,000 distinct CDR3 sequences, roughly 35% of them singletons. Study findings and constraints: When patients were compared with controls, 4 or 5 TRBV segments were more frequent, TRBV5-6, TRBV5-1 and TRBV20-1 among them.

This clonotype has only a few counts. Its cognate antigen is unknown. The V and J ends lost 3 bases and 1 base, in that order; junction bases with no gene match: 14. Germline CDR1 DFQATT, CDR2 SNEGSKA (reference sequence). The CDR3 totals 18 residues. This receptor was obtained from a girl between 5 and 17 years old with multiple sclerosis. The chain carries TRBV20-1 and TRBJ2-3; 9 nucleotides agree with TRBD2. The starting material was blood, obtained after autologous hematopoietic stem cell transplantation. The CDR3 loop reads CSASFHVGWTSGTDTQYF. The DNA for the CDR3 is TGCAGTGCTAGTTTCCACGTTGGCTGGACTAGCGGCACAGATACGCAGTATTTT.